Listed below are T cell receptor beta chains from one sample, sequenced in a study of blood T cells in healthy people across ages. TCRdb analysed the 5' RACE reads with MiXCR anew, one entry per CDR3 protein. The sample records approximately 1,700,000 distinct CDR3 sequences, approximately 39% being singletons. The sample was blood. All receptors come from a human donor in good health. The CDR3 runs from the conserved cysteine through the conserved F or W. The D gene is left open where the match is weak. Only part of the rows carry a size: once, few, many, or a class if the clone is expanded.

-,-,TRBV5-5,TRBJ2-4,CASSSADGEQYF,TGTGCCAGCAGCTCGGCGGACGGGGAGCAGTACTTC
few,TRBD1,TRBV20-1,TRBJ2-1,CSARGTGVEQFF,TGCAGTGCTAGAGGTACAGGGGTTGAGCAGTTCTTC
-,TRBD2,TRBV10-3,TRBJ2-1,CAISAGGRYNEQFF,TGTGCCATCAGTGCGGGGGGGCGCTACAATGAGCAGTTCTTC
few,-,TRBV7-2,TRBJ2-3,CASSSLVGGTDTQYF,TGTGCCAGCAGCTCCCTAGTGGGGGGCACAGATACGCAGTATTTT
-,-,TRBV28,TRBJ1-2,CASSFIGGEGYTF,TGTGCCAGCAGTTTTATCGGGGGAGAGGGCTACACCTTC
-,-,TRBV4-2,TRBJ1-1,CASSQDQGFSEAFF,TGTGCCAGCAGCCAAGATCAGGGATTCTCCGAAGCTTTCTTT
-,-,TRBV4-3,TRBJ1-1,CASSQAVLSLAGLNTEAFF,TGCGCCAGCAGCCAAGCCGTCTTGAGTCTGGCAGGGTTGAACACTGAAGCTTTCTTT
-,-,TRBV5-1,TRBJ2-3,CASSSDFSADTQYF,TGCGCCAGCAGCTCGGACTTCTCGGCAGATACGCAGTATTTT
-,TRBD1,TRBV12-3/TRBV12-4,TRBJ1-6,CASRETGVGSPLHF,TGTGCCAGCAGGGAGACAGGGGTAGGTTCACCCCTCCACTTT
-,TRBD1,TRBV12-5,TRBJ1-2,CASGFDRDGYTF,TGTGCTAGTGGTTTCGACAGGGATGGCTACACCTTC
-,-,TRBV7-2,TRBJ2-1,CASSLWRTGGNEQFF,TGTGCCAGCAGCTTATGGAGGACCGGGGGCAATGAGCAGTTCTTC
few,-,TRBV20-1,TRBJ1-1,CSADADTEAFF,TGCAGTGCCGACGCGGACACTGAAGCTTTCTTT
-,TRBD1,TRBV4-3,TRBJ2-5,CASSQDWQGAAETQYF,TGCGCCAGCAGCCAAGATTGGCAGGGGGCAGCGGAGACCCAGTACTTC
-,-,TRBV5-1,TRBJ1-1,CASSPNTLRGENTEAFF,TGCGCCAGCAGCCCCAATACCCTAAGGGGGGAGAACACTGAAGCTTTCTTT
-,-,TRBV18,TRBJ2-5,CASSPKDYRRETQYF,TGTGCCAGCTCACCTAAGGACTACCGACGCGAGACCCAGTACTTC
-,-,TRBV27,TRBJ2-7,CASSVTGLTYEQYF,TGTGCCAGCAGTGTAACAGGACTAACCTACGAGCAGTACTTC
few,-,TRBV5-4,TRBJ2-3,CASSLPGPRDTQYF,TGTGCCAGCAGCTTGCCCGGGCCCCGGGATACGCAGTATTTT
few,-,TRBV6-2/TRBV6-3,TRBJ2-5,CASSGNQGARETQYF,TGTGCCAGCAGTGGAAATCAGGGCGCCAGAGAGACCCAGTACTTC
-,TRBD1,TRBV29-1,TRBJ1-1,CSVDSQGAYTEAFF,TGCAGCGTTGATTCACAGGGGGCCTACACTGAAGCTTTCTTT
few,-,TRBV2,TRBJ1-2,CASSGDREYGYTF,TGTGCCAGCAGTGGGGATCGGGAGTATGGCTACACCTTC
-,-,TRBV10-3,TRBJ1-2,CAISAREGGYTF,TGTGCCATCAGTGCGCGGGAAGGAGGCTACACCTTC
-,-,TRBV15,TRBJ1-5,CANSRARVSGQPQHF,TGTGCCAACAGCAGAGCCAGGGTTTCAGGTCAGCCCCAGCATTTT
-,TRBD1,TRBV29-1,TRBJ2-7,CSVLPGQGYEQYF,TGCAGCGTGTTACCGGGACAGGGCTACGAGCAGTACTTC
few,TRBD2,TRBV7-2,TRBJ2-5,CASSYSGGATQETQYF,TGTGCCAGCAGCTATAGCGGGGGGGCTACCCAAGAGACCCAGTACTTC
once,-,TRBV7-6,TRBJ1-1,CASSPQGNVEAFF,TGTGCCAGCAGCCCACAGGGTAACGTTGAGGCTTTCTTT
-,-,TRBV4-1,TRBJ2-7,CASSPVRGKGYEQYF,TGCGCCAGCAGCCCGGTAAGGGGAAAGGGCTACGAGCAGTACTTC
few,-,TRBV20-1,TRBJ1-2,CSARDPAVLSRLGDYGYTF,TGCAGTGCTAGAGATCCAGCCGTTTTATCCCGCTTAGGTGACTATGGCTACACCTTC
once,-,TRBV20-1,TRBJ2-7,CSAREFSSSYEQYF,TGCAGTGCTAGAGAATTTAGCAGCTCCTACGAGCAGTACTTC
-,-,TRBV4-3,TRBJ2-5,CASSQGRGQQETQYF,TGCGCCAGCAGCCAAGGAAGAGGACAGCAAGAGACCCAGTACTTC
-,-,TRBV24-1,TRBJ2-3,CATSGGTDTQYF,TGTGCCACCAGTGGAGGCACAGATACGCAGTATTTT
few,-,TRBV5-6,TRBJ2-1,CASSFGDGDEQFF,TGTGCCAGCAGCTTCGGGGATGGAGATGAGCAGTTCTTC
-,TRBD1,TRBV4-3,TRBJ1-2,CASTRGTGAPYGYTF,TGCGCCAGCACCCGGGGGACAGGGGCCCCCTATGGCTACACCTTC
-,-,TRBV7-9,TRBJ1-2,CASSSLLGRANYGYTF,TGTGCCAGCAGCTCCCTCTTAGGGAGAGCTAACTATGGCTACACCTTC
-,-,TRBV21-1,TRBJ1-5,CASSKPRTGNLQPQHF,TGTGCCAGCAGCAAACCACGGACAGGGAACTTGCAGCCCCAGCATTTT
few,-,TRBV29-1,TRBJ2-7,CSVGPRGRTYEQYF,TGCAGCGTCGGCCCACGAGGTCGGACCTACGAGCAGTACTTC
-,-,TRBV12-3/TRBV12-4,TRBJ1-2,CASRDGPLYGYTF,TGTGCCAGCAGAGACGGGCCCCTCTATGGCTACACCTTC
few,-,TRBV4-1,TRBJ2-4,CASSQGGDIQYF,TGCGCCAGCAGCCAAGGGGGAGACATTCAGTACTTC
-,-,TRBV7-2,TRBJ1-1,CASSPTPLREAFF,TGTGCCAGCAGCCCTACTCCCCTTCGTGAAGCTTTCTTT
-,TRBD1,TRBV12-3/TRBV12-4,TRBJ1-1,CASSPDRDGAFF,TGTGCCAGCAGCCCCGACAGGGATGGAGCTTTCTTT
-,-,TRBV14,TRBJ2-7,CASSQGASSGEQYF,TGTGCCAGCAGCCAAGGCGCGAGTTCGGGGGAGCAGTACTTC
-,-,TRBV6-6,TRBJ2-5,CASSRTLGETQYF,TGTGCCAGCAGCCGGACCTTGGGGGAGACCCAGTACTTC
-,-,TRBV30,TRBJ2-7,CAWTATYEQYF,TGTGCCTGGACAGCTACCTACGAGCAGTACTTC
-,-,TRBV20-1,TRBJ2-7,CSAQSVSYEQYF,TGCAGTGCCCAGTCCGTATCCTACGAGCAGTACTTC
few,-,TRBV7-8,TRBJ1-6,CASSLTRQDNSPLHF,TGTGCCAGCAGCTTAACCCGACAGGATAACTCACCCCTCCACTTT
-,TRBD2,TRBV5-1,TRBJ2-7,CASSLETSGATYEQYF,TGCGCCAGCAGCTTGGAGACTAGCGGGGCTACCTACGAGCAGTACTTC